This TCR beta chain was recovered during a study of blood T cell repertoires in COVID-19. Overall study: Collection of acute and convalescent COVID-19 samples took place in the United States, Italy and Spain. Nucleic acid was either cDNA or gDNA, and it came from T cells, B-cell-depleted T cells, or PBMCs.

Original analysis: Quantification of nucleated cells was approximated via reference gene primer amplification. The table came from immunoSEQ multiplex PCR; TCRdb's copy has only in-frame clones and leaves some out. For V, J and clone size, that table is used; D and trimming come from the DNA. The table shows about 200,000 clones, with 70% to 90% occurring only once. The CDR3 runs 13 residues. The V and J ends lost 2 bases and 11 bases respectively, with 15 bases between them. CDR1 is KGHSH, CDR2 LQKENI, per germline. Sample: peripheral blood. The rearrangement uses TRBV18 and TRBJ1-1; D gene unclear. This sequence originates from a man aged 60-69 years with active or convalescent COVID-19. CDR3 protein: CASSPGTRALAFF. The DNA of the CDR3 is TGTGCCAGCTCACCAGGAACGCGGGCCCTGGCTTTCTTT.